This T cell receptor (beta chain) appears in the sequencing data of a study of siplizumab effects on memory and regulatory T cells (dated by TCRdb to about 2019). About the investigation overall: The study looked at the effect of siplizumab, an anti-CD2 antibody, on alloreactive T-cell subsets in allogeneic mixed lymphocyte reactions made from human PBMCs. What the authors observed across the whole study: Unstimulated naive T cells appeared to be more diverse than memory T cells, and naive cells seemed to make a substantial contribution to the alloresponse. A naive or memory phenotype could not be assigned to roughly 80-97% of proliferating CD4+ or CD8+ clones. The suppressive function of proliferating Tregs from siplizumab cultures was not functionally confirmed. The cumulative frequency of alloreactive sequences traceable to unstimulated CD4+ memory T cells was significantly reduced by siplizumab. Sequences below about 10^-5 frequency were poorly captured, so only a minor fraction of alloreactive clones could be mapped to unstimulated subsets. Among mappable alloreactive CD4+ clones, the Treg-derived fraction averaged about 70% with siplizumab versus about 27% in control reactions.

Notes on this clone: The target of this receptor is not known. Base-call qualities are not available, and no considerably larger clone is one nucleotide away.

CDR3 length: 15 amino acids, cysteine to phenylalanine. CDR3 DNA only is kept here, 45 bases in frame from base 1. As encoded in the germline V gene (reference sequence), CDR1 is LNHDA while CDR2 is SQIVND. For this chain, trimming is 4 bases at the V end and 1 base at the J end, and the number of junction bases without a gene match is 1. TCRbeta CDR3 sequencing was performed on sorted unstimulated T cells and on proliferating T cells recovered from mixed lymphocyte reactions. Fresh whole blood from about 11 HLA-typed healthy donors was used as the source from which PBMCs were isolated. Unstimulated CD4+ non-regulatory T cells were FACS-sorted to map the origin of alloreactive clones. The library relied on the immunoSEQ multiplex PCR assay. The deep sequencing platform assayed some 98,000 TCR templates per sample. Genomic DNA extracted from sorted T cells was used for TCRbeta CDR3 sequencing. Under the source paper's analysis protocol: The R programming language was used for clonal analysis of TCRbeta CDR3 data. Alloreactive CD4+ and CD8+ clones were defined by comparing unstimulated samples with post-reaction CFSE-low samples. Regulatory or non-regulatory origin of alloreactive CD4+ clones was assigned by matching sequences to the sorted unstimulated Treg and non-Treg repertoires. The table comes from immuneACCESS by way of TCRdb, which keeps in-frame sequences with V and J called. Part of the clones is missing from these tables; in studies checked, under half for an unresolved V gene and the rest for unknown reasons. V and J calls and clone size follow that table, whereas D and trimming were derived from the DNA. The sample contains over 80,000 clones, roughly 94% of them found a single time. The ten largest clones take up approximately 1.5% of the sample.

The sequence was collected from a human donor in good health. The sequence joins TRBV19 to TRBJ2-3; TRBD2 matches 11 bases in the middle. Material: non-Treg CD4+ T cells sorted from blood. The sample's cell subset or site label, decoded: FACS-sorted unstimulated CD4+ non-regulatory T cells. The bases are TGTGCCAGTAGTAGGGGACTAGCGGGCACAGATACGCAGTATTTT. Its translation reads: CASSRGLAGTDTQYF.